This T cell receptor (beta chain) comes out of a study of cytomegalovirus exposure and HLA in healthy donors. Remarks on this clone: Its cognate antigen is unknown. Mismatch with germline at one junction end may stem from a read error.

Amplification used 60 Vbeta primers and 13 Jbeta primers. Measured with immunoSEQ multiplex PCR; TCRdb has only the in-frame clones, and not every one. The table records about 92,000 clones, roughly 80% of them present only once. Study-level points and caveats: Rarity marked most TCR sequences, yet some public TCRs occurred in many donors. Researchers reportedly found TCR beta sequences accurately predicted most subjects' HLA-A and HLA-B alleles. Researchers reported in a later analysis that common viral pathogens appeared linked to several top clusters.

The CDR3 sequence is 18 residues long. From germline, CDR1 is SQVTM and CDR2 ANQGSEA. Source material: PBMCs. This clonotype was sampled from a girl aged 2 to 9 in good health and CMV-seropositive. V usage is TRBV29-1 and J usage is TRBJ2-3; D may be TRBD2 (6 bases). The DNA of the CDR3 is TGCGGCGTTGACGACAGCCGGGACTTCCAACCCGCCCGTGTGGGGCAGTATTTT. This encodes CGVDDSRDFQPARVGQYF.